Listed below are T cell receptor beta chains from one sample, sequenced in a study of blood T cell repertoires in COVID-19. Some clones are missing from TCRdb's copy, which holds only in-frame ones; the method was immunoSEQ multiplex PCR. The sample yields around 150,000 clones, roughly 79% seen once. Sample: peripheral blood. The receptors originated from a man aged 50-60 years with active or convalescent COVID-19. The CDR3 runs from the conserved cysteine through the conserved F or W. Each record gives: J gene, V gene, CDR3 protein.

j_call: TRBJ2-7
v_call: TRBV6-5
cdr3_aa: CASSGLEQYF

j_call: TRBJ2-7
v_call: TRBV3-1/TRBV3-2
cdr3_aa: CASSRTSGPYEQYF

j_call: TRBJ1-5
v_call: TRBV19
cdr3_aa: CASSIAGVNQPQHF

j_call: TRBJ2-7
v_call: TRBV28
cdr3_aa: CASSLLAGGVHEQYF

j_call: TRBJ2-2
v_call: TRBV9
cdr3_aa: CASSPRINTGELFF

j_call: TRBJ2-3
v_call: TRBV7-7
cdr3_aa: CASSLEGSGSQSTDTQYF

j_call: TRBJ2-7
v_call: TRBV7-3
cdr3_aa: CASSQGLANEQYF

j_call: TRBJ2-7
v_call: TRBV11-2
cdr3_aa: CASSFSGTGIYEQYF

j_call: TRBJ2-1
v_call: TRBV29-1
cdr3_aa: CSVEGLAGEYLLNEQFF

j_call: TRBJ2-1
v_call: TRBV5-6
cdr3_aa: CASSLVLALYNEQFF

j_call: TRBJ2-1
v_call: TRBV11-1
cdr3_aa: CASSSRLAGVKYEQFF

j_call: TRBJ2-7
v_call: TRBV7-8
cdr3_aa: CASSSGFQYYEQYF

j_call: TRBJ2-7
v_call: TRBV29-1
cdr3_aa: CSVGAQGVKSYEQYF

j_call: TRBJ2-7
v_call: TRBV3-1/TRBV3-2
cdr3_aa: CASSRWTRNYEQYF